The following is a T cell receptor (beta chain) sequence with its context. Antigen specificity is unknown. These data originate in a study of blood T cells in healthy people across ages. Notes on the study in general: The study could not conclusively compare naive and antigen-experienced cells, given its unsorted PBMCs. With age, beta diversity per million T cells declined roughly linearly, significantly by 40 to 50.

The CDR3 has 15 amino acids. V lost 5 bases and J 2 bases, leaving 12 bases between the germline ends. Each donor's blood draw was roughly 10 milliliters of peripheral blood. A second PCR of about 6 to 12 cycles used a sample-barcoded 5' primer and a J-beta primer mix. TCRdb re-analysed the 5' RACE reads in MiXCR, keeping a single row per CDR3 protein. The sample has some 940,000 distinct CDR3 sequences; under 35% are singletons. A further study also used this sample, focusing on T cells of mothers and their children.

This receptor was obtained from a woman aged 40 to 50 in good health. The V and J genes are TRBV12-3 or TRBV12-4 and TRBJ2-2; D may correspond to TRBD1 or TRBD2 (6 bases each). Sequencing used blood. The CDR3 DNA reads TGTGCCAGCAGTAGAACAGGGACTAACACCGGGGAGCTGTTTTTT. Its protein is CASSRTGTNTGELFF.